These T cell receptor beta chains were read from a single sample in a study of vaccination effects on CD4 cells after COVID-19. Sequencing was performed with immunoSEQ multiplex PCR; in TCRdb, only in-frame clones are kept and a portion is missing. In the table there are about 73,000 clones, around 79% of which are singletons. Their recognized antigens are unknown. Specimen: CD4+ T cells from PBMCs cultured with HCoV-NL63 spike peptides, collected before COVID-19 vaccination. These receptors were collected from a human donor who received a COVID-19 vaccine. Each CDR3 is given with its conserved first and last residue. Fields, in order: clone size, J gene, V gene, D gene, CDR3 DNA, CDR3 protein. D genes are given only for firm matches. Expanded clones are given a class, and other clones once, few, many or no size at all.

clone size: NA; J gene: TRBJ2-6; V gene: TRBV6-2/TRBV6-3; D gene: NA; CDR3 DNA: TGTGCCAGCAGCAAGGGGGGGGCCGGGGCCAACGTCCTGACTTTC; CDR3 protein: CASSKGGAGANVLTF
clone size: NA; J gene: TRBJ1-6; V gene: TRBV19; D gene: TRBD1; CDR3 DNA: TGTGCCAGTAGGACCGGGACAGGGGATAATTCACCCCTCCACTTT; CDR3 protein: CASRTGTGDNSPLHF
clone size: NA; J gene: TRBJ2-2; V gene: TRBV2; D gene: TRBD1; CDR3 DNA: TGTGCCAGCAGTGAATGGACAGGGGGCGCCGGGGAGCTGTTTTTT; CDR3 protein: CASSEWTGGAGELFF
clone size: NA; J gene: TRBJ2-3; V gene: TRBV18; D gene: NA; CDR3 DNA: TGTGCCAGCTCACCAAGGGGAGGAGCAGATACGCAGTATTTT; CDR3 protein: CASSPRGGADTQYF
clone size: NA; J gene: TRBJ1-1; V gene: TRBV18; D gene: TRBD1; CDR3 DNA: TGTGCCAGCTCACCTACGACAGGGCGCTACACTGAAGCTTTCTTT; CDR3 protein: CASSPTTGRYTEAFF
clone size: NA; J gene: TRBJ1-1; V gene: TRBV18; D gene: NA; CDR3 DNA: TGTGCCAGCTCGCCTCAGGGGAACACTGAAGCTTTCTTT; CDR3 protein: CASSPQGNTEAFF
clone size: NA; J gene: TRBJ1-6; V gene: TRBV28; D gene: NA; CDR3 DNA: TGTGCCAGCAGCGGACGGACCTATAATTCACCCCTCCACTTT; CDR3 protein: CASSGRTYNSPLHF
clone size: NA; J gene: TRBJ1-6; V gene: TRBV11-1; D gene: NA; CDR3 DNA: TGTGCCAGCAGCCTTAGAGGTCAGGGGAATTCACCCCTCCACTTT; CDR3 protein: CASSLRGQGNSPLHF
clone size: NA; J gene: TRBJ2-5; V gene: TRBV19; D gene: TRBD2; CDR3 DNA: TGTGCCAGTAACCCTAGCGGGATTGGGGAGACCCAGTACTTC; CDR3 protein: CASNPSGIGETQYF
clone size: NA; J gene: TRBJ2-3; V gene: TRBV9; D gene: TRBD2; CDR3 DNA: TGTGCCAGCAGCCCGACTCGAGCGGGGGACTCAGATACGCAGTATTTT; CDR3 protein: CASSPTRAGDSDTQYF
clone size: few; J gene: TRBJ1-1; V gene: TRBV6-5; D gene: NA; CDR3 DNA: TGTGCCAGCAGTTACTCGGATGGAGATGCTTTCTTT; CDR3 protein: CASSYSDGDAFF
clone size: NA; J gene: TRBJ2-3; V gene: TRBV24-1; D gene: NA; CDR3 DNA: TGTGCCACCCGGCGATCTAGCACAGATACGCAGTATTTT; CDR3 protein: CATRRSSTDTQYF
clone size: NA; J gene: TRBJ2-3; V gene: TRBV19; D gene: NA; CDR3 DNA: TGTGCCAGTAAGATACAGCTTTACACAGATACGCAGTATTTT; CDR3 protein: CASKIQLYTDTQYF
clone size: NA; J gene: TRBJ1-5; V gene: TRBV10-3; D gene: NA; CDR3 DNA: TGTGCCATCAGTGTAGAGGGGGTTAATCAGCCCCAGCATTTT; CDR3 protein: CAISVEGVNQPQHF
clone size: NA; J gene: TRBJ2-5; V gene: TRBV6-6; D gene: TRBD1; CDR3 DNA: TGTGCCAGCAGTGTCCGGGACAGGAGAGAGACCCAGTACTTC; CDR3 protein: CASSVRDRRETQYF
clone size: NA; J gene: TRBJ1-5; V gene: TRBV19; D gene: NA; CDR3 DNA: TGTGCCAGTAGTATAGATAGGGAGCAGCCCCAGCATTTT; CDR3 protein: CASSIDREQPQHF
clone size: NA; J gene: TRBJ2-1; V gene: TRBV19; D gene: TRBD2; CDR3 DNA: TGTGCCAGTAGTCCTATACAGCGGGGGGGCTTTCCCTACAATGAGCAGTTCTTC; CDR3 protein: CASSPIQRGGFPYNEQFF
clone size: NA; J gene: TRBJ2-2; V gene: TRBV10-1; D gene: NA; CDR3 DNA: TGCGCCAGCAGTGTAAACAGGTGGAACATGAACACCGGGGAGCTGTTTTTT; CDR3 protein: CASSVNRWNMNTGELFF
clone size: NA; J gene: TRBJ2-3; V gene: TRBV27; D gene: NA; CDR3 DNA: TGTGCCAGCAGTTTTAACTCAGCAAATACGCAGTATTTT; CDR3 protein: CASSFNSANTQYF
clone size: NA; J gene: TRBJ1-2; V gene: TRBV24-1; D gene: NA; CDR3 DNA: TGTGCCACCAGTGACCACTATGGCTACACCTTC; CDR3 protein: CATSDHYGYTF
clone size: NA; J gene: TRBJ1-6; V gene: TRBV5-1; D gene: TRBD1; CDR3 DNA: TGCGCCAGCAGCTTTGAGGGGGCAAATTCACCCCTCCACTTT; CDR3 protein: CASSFEGANSPLHF
clone size: NA; J gene: TRBJ1-5; V gene: TRBV5-1; D gene: NA; CDR3 DNA: TGCGCCAGCAGCTTGGGTGGAGGGGGGCAGCCCCAGCATTTT; CDR3 protein: CASSLGGGGQPQHF
clone size: NA; J gene: TRBJ2-1; V gene: TRBV2; D gene: NA; CDR3 DNA: TGTGCCAGCACCGAATCCACCAATGAGCAGTTCTTC; CDR3 protein: CASTESTNEQFF
clone size: NA; J gene: TRBJ2-5; V gene: TRBV6-5; D gene: TRBD1; CDR3 DNA: TGTGCCAGCAGTTACTCAGCCAGGGGGTTTGAGACCCAGTACTTC; CDR3 protein: CASSYSARGFETQYF
clone size: NA; J gene: TRBJ2-1; V gene: TRBV6-5; D gene: NA; CDR3 DNA: TGTGCCAGCAGTTGGGGGGGCGTGCAGTTCTTC; CDR3 protein: CASSWGGVQFF
clone size: NA; J gene: TRBJ1-5; V gene: TRBV30; D gene: TRBD1; CDR3 DNA: TGTGCCTGGAAGGGACAGCCTAATCAGCCCCAGCATTTT; CDR3 protein: CAWKGQPNQPQHF
clone size: NA; J gene: TRBJ1-4; V gene: TRBV2; D gene: NA; CDR3 DNA: TGTGCCAGCATTCCCCTTCCGGCCCAGGATTGGGAAAAACTGTTTTTT; CDR3 protein: CASIPLPAQDWEKLFF
clone size: once; J gene: TRBJ1-3; V gene: TRBV4-1; D gene: NA; CDR3 DNA: TGCGCCAGCAGCCCACAACAGGTCTACTCTGGAAACACCATATATTTT; CDR3 protein: CASSPQQVYSGNTIYF
clone size: NA; J gene: TRBJ2-2; V gene: TRBV6-2/TRBV6-3; D gene: NA; CDR3 DNA: TGTGCCAGCAGTTACTCCGCTCCGCCGGGACCCAAGAACACCGGGGAGCTGTTTTTT; CDR3 protein: CASSYSAPPGPKNTGELFF
clone size: NA; J gene: TRBJ1-4; V gene: TRBV4-2; D gene: NA; CDR3 DNA: TGTGCCAGCAGCCAAGATGGAAAAGGGCGGGAAAAACTGTTTTTT; CDR3 protein: CASSQDGKGREKLFF
clone size: NA; J gene: TRBJ1-4; V gene: TRBV6-5; D gene: NA; CDR3 DNA: TGTGCCAGCAGTTACTCAGGGATTAATGAAAAACTGTTTTTT; CDR3 protein: CASSYSGINEKLFF
clone size: NA; J gene: TRBJ2-3; V gene: TRBV7-9; D gene: NA; CDR3 DNA: TGTGCCAGCACCAGGAGCGGGGATACGCAGTATTTT; CDR3 protein: CASTRSGDTQYF
clone size: NA; J gene: TRBJ1-2; V gene: TRBV28; D gene: NA; CDR3 DNA: TGTGCCAGCAGCCCTTCAAGGGACGGCCGCTATGGCTACACCTTC; CDR3 protein: CASSPSRDGRYGYTF
clone size: NA; J gene: TRBJ2-1; V gene: TRBV14; D gene: NA; CDR3 DNA: TGTGCCAGCAGCCGTCCGGGCCAAACGCCAAATGAGCAGTTCTTC; CDR3 protein: CASSRPGQTPNEQFF
clone size: few; J gene: TRBJ1-2; V gene: TRBV7-2; D gene: NA; CDR3 DNA: TGTGCCAGCAGCTTAGCTCCTGGGGACGGTACTAACTATGGCTACACCTTC; CDR3 protein: CASSLAPGDGTNYGYTF
clone size: NA; J gene: TRBJ2-2; V gene: TRBV5-1; D gene: NA; CDR3 DNA: TGCGCCAGCAGCTTGGGAGGGGTGACCGGGGAGCTGTTTTTT; CDR3 protein: CASSLGGVTGELFF
clone size: NA; J gene: TRBJ1-1; V gene: TRBV29-1; D gene: NA; CDR3 DNA: TGCAGCGTAGTGGGGCAGGTGAACACTGAAGCTTTCTTT; CDR3 protein: CSVVGQVNTEAFF
clone size: once; J gene: TRBJ1-1; V gene: TRBV5-6; D gene: NA; CDR3 DNA: TGTGCCAGCAGCTTGTCCCCCCAGATCCGGGGGCCTGAAGCTTTCTTT; CDR3 protein: CASSLSPQIRGPEAFF
clone size: NA; J gene: TRBJ1-1; V gene: TRBV28; D gene: NA; CDR3 DNA: TGTGCCAGCAGTTCCCCCGGGGGATTCACTGAAGCTTTCTTT; CDR3 protein: CASSSPGGFTEAFF
clone size: NA; J gene: TRBJ1-5; V gene: TRBV6-5; D gene: NA; CDR3 DNA: TGTGCCAGAACCAAACAGGGCGGTCAGCCCCAGCATTTT; CDR3 protein: CARTKQGGQPQHF
clone size: NA; J gene: TRBJ2-5; V gene: TRBV2; D gene: TRBD1; CDR3 DNA: TGTGCCACCATACAGGGGGCTCAAGAGACCCAGTACTTC; CDR3 protein: CATIQGAQETQYF
clone size: NA; J gene: TRBJ1-3; V gene: TRBV6-5; D gene: NA; CDR3 DNA: TGTGCCAGCAGCAAACAGGGAGCCCGCCGAAACACCATATATTTT; CDR3 protein: CASSKQGARRNTIYF